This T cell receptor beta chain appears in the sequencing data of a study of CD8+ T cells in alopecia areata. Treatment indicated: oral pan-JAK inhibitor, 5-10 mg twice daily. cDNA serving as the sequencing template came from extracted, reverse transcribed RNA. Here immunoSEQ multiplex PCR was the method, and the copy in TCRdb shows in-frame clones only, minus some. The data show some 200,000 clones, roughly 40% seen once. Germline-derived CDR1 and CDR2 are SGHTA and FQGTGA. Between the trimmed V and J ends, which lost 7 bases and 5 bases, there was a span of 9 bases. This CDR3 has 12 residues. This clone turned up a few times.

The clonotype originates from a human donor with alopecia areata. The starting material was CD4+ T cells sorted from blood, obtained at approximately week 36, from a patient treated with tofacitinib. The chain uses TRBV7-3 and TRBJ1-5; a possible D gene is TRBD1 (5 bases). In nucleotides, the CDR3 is TGTGCCAGCACTAGGGGCGATCAGCCCCAGCATTTT. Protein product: CASTRGDQPQHF.